What follows is one TCR beta chain and its context. This sample stems from a study of shared T cell receptors in the human thymus. This CDR3 has 18 residues. Germline V CDR1 and CDR2: SGHTA, FQGNSA. Trimming stripped 5 bases from V and 0 bases from J, with 20 bases between. TCRdb's table, derived via immunoSEQ multiplex PCR, lists solely in-frame clones and lacks some. The sample includes hundreds of thousands of clones, more than 75% of them seen just once. These data also formed part of another study, on human thymus T cells. That report adds: Surgeons resected thymus tissue during corrective heart surgery.

This sequence originates from a boy less than two years old with a congenital heart defect. What was sequenced was thymocytes. The chain employs TRBV7-2 and TRBJ2-4; weak D call: TRBD2 (6 bases). CDR3 in amino acids: CASSRPGGGSLAKNIQYF. The CDR3 region has the DNA TGTGCCAGCAGCCGCCCCGGGGGTGGGTCACTAGCCAAAAACATTCAGTACTTC.